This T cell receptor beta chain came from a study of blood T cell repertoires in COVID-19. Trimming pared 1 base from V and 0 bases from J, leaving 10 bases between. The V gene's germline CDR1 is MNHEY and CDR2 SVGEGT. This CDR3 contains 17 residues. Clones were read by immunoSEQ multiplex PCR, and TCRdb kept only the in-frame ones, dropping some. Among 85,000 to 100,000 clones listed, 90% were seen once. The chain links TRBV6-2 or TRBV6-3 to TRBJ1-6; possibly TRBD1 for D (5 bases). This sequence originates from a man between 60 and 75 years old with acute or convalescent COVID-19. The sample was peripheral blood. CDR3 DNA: TGTGCCAGCAGTTACTTACGGACACTCTCCTATAATTCACCCCTCCACTTT. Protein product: CASSYLRTLSYNSPLHF.